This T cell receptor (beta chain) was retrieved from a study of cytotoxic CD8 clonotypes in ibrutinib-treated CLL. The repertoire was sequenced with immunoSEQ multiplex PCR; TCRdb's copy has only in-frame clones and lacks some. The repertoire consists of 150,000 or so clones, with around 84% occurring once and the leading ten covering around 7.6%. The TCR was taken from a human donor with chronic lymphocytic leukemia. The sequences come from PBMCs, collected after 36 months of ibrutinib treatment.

The CDR3 DNA sequence: TGTGCCAGCAGGGAAATAAGCTCTGGAAACACCATATATTTT. Its translation is CASREISSGNTIYF. The chain is built from TRBV2 and TRBJ1-3; D not certain. The V gene's germline CDR1 is SNHLY and CDR2 FYNNEI. The CDR3 spans 14 residues. Trimming cost V 6 bases and J 0 bases, with 9 bases left between them.